This TCR beta chain was profiled in a study of cytomegalovirus exposure and HLA in healthy donors. Study-level points and caveats: Rare sequences made up most TCRs, while some public TCRs were found in many donors. According to reports, the classifier identified cytomegalovirus status with high specificity and sensitivity. In a later analysis, first-cohort TCR clusters were found to tend to co-occur in the 120 validation repertoires.

Profiled with immunoSEQ multiplex PCR; TCRdb holds only in-frame clones, not every one. The data contain about 120,000 clones, approximately 87% of them seen just once; the ten biggest clones take up about 6%. Worth noting for this clone: The antigen remains unidentified.

The CDR3 has 14 residues. The V gene end was trimmed by 5 bases and the J gene end by 5 bases; junction bases not matched to a gene: 3. Germline V CDR1 and CDR2: SGHDN, FVKESK. This rearrangement joins TRBV14 to TRBJ1-1, with TRBD1 matching over 12 bases. This receptor was obtained from a woman between 18 and 30 years old in good health and CMV-seropositive. The source material was PBMCs. CDR3 in amino acids: CASSSGQGATEAFF. The CDR3 bases are TGTGCCAGCAGCTCGGGACAGGGGGCAACTGAAGCTTTCTTT.